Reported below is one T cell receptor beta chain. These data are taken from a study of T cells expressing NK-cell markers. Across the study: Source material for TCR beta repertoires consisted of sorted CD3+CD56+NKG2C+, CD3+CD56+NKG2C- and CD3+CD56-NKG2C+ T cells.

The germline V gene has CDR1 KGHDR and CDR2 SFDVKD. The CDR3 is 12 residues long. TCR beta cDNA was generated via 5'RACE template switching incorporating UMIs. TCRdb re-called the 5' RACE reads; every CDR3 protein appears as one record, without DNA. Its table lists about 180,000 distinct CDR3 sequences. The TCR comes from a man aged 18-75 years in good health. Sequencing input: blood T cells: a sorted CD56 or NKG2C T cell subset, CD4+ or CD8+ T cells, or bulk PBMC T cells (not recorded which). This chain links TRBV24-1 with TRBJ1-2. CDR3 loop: CATSDLGYGYTF.